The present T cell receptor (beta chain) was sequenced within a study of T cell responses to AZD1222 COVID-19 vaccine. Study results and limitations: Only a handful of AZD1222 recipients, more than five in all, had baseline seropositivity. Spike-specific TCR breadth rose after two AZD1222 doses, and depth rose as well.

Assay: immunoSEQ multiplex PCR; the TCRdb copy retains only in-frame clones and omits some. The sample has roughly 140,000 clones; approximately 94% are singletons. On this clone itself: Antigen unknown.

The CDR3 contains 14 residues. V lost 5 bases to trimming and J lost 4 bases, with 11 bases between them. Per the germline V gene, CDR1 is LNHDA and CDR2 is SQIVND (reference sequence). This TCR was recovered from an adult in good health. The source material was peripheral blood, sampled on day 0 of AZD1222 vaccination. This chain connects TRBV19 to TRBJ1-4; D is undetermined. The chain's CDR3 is CASSLRVLNEKLFF. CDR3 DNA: TGTGCCAGTAGTCTCCGGGTCCTTAATGAAAAACTGTTTTTT.